The clone carrying this TCR beta chain came up once. Its antigen remains unknown. Generated by immunoSEQ multiplex PCR, the TCRdb table keeps only in-frame clones and is missing some. In the table there are under 600,000 clones, over 75% of which are singletons. The data are from a study of shared clonotypes between healthy human individuals. V lost 0 bases to trimming and J lost 4 bases, with 13 bases between them. The CDR3 loop spans 16 amino acids. CDR1 and CDR2 (germline): LGHNA, YSLEER. Study-wide results and caveats: Represented diversity (both genetic and exposure-history) was limited by the small number of donors. The sampled material consisted only of blood, and tissue repertoires are likely to differ.

The TCR comes from a woman in her 40s in good health. Some clones in this sample may be carry-over from other donors' samples. The chain combines TRBV4-3 with TRBJ2-1; tentatively, D is TRBD2 (5 bases). The sample consisted of PBMCs. The CDR3 protein is CASSQDARAAYNEQFF. In DNA, the CDR3 is TGCGCCAGCAGCCAAGATGCGAGGGCCGCTTACAATGAGCAGTTCTTC.